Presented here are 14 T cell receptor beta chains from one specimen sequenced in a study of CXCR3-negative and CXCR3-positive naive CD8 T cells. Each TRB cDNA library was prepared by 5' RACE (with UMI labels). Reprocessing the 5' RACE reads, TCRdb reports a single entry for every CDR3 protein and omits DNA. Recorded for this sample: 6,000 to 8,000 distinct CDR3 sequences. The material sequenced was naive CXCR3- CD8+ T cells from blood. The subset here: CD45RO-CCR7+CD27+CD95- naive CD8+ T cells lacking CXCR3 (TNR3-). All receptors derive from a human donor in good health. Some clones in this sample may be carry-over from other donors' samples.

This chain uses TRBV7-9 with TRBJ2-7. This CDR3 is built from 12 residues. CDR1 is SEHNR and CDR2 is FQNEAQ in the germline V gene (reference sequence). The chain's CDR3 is CASSFGVGEQYF.

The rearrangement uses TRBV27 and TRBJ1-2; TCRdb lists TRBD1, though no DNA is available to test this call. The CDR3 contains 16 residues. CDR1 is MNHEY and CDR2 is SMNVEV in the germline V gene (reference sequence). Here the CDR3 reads CASSLSWGQGAGGYTF.

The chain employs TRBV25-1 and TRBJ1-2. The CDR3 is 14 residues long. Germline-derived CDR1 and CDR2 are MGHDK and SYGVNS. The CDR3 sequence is CASSEFGRAYGYTF.

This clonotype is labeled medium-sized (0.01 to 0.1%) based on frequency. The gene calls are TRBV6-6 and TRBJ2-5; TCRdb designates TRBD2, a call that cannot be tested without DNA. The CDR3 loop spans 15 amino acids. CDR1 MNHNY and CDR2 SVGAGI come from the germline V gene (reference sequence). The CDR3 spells CASSPLAGVQETQYF.

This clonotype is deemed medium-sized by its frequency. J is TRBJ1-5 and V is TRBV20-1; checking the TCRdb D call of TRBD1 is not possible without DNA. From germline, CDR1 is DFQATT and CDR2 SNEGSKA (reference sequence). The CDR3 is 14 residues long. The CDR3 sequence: CSALDRGGNQPQHF.

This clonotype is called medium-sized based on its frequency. The CDR3 here is CASSVGLARKSSYNEQFF. V gene TRBV9 combines with J gene TRBJ2-1. The germline V gene has CDR1 SGDLS and CDR2 YYNGEE. The CDR3 loop spans 18 amino acids.

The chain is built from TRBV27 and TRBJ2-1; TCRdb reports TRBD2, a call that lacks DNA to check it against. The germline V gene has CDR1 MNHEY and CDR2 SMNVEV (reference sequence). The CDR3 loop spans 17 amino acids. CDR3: CASSLSLAGVTYNEQFF.

The CDR3 here is CASSYTDTQYF. The V call is TRBV7-6, the J call TRBJ2-3. From germline, CDR1 is SGHVS and CDR2 FNYEAQ. The CDR3 is 11 amino acids.

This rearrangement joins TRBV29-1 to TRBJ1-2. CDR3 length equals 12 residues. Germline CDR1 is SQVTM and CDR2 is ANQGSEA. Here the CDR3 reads CSVEDSTYGYTF.

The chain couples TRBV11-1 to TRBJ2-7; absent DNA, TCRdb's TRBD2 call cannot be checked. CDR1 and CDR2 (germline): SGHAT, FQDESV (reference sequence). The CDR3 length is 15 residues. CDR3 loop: CASSFFPSGSYEQYF.

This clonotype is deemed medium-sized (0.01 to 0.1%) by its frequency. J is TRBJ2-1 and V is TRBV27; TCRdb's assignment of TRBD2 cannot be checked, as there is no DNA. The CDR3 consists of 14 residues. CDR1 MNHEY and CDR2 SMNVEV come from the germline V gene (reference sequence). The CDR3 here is CASTTSGRAPEQFF.

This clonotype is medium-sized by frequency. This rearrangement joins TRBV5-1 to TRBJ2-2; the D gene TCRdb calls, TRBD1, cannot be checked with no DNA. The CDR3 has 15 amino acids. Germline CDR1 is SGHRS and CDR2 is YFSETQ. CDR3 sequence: CASNSLTGADGELFF.

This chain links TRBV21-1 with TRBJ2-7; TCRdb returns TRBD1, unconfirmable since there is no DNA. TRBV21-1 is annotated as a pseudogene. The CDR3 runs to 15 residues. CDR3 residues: CASSKDRDRGYEQYF.

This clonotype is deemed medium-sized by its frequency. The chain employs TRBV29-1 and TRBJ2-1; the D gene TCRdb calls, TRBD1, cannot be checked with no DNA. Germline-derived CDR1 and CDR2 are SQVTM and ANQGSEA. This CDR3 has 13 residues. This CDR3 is CSAWDSSYNEQFF.